This T cell receptor (beta chain) was sequenced in a study of blood T cell repertoires in COVID-19. For the study at large: The United States, Italy and Spain supplied acute and convalescent COVID-19 samples. T cells, B-cell-depleted T cells, or PBMCs supplied cDNA or gDNA.

CDR3 length: 19 residues. Germline CDR1 reads SGHVS; CDR2 reads FQNEAQ. V lost 3 bases and J 1 base, leaving 22 bases between the germline ends. Methods used by the authors: The assay estimated nucleated cells by amplifying reference gene primers. The assay was immunoSEQ multiplex PCR, and TCRdb's table has in-frame clones only and misses some. V and J calls and clone size are given by that table; D and trimming were obtained from the DNA. The sample carries about 190,000 clones, roughly 78% recorded once. The origin of this receptor is a woman older than 75 with active or convalescent COVID-19. Sequenced: peripheral blood. The genes are TRBV7-8 and TRBJ2-4; maybe TRBD1 (5 bases). The CDR3 loop is CASSFLSGRGRMAKNIQYF. CDR3 DNA: TGTGCCAGCAGCTTTTTGTCAGGGCGTGGACGAATGGCCAAAAACATTCAGTACTTC.